A single sample is the source of the 7 T cell receptor beta chains below, sequenced in a study of control samples from healthy donors and cancer patients. Data came from immunoSEQ multiplex PCR; TCRdb stores just in-frame clones and leaves some out. The sample lists 110,000 to 150,000 clones; 92% were seen once. The specimen was blood. These TCRs come from a man aged 30 to 39 in good health.

The chain uses TRBV19 and TRBJ1-1, with no clear D. Germline loops: CDR1 LNHDA, CDR2 SQIVND (reference sequence). Trimming shortened V by 9 bases and J by 8 bases, and 16 bases separated the two germline ends. The CDR3 contains 12 residues. CDR3 bases: TGTGCCAGCCGAACCGTCGGGAGCGAAGCTTTCTTT. As protein: CASRTVGSEAFF.

This clone appeared a few times. This chain joins TRBV6-4 and TRBJ2-1; 10 nucleotides align to TRBD2. Germline CDR1 and CDR2: MRHNA and SNTAGT. V lost 5 bases, J lost 8 bases, and 9 bases stayed unmatched. CDR3 length equals 15 residues. CDR3 bases: TGTGCCAGCAGTTCGTCTAGCGGGAGCCCCGATGAGCAGTTCTTC. Translating it yields CASSSSSGSPDEQFF.

This clone has more than one count but fewer than ten. The chain uses TRBV6-6 and TRBJ1-2; 8 bases line up with TRBD1. Per germline, CDR1 MNHNY and CDR2 SVGAGI (reference sequence). The V and J ends lost 6 bases and 1 base, in that order; junction bases with no gene match: 1. There are 13 residues in the CDR3. The CDR3 DNA follows: TGTGCCAGCAGCGACAGGGGTAACTATGGCTACACCTTC. It codes for CASSDRGNYGYTF.

The V call is TRBV30, the J call TRBJ2-2, with a possible D match to TRBD2 (6 bases). V lost 8 bases and J lost 1, with 20 bases in between. Germline V gene sequence: CDR1 GTSNPN, CDR2 SVGIG (reference sequence). CDR3 length: 16 amino acids. The CDR3 loop reads CATNGASRENTGELFF. Here the CDR3 DNA reads TGTGCCACAAATGGGGCCTCGCGGGAGAACACCGGGGAGCTGTTTTTT.

The rearrangement uses TRBV5-6 and TRBJ1-1; perhaps TRBD1 as D (6 bases). This CDR3 comprises 14 residues. Germline V gene lookup returns CDR1 SGHDT and CDR2 YYEEEE. Trimming pared 1 base from V and 4 bases from J, leaving 11 bases between. As DNA, the CDR3 is TGTGCCAGCAGCTTGCCAGGGGCAGGCACTGAAGCTTTCTTT. Translated: CASSLPGAGTEAFF.

This clone appeared once. This chain joins TRBV4-3 and TRBJ2-3; D ambiguous. Trimming took off 0 bases at V and 3 bases at J, with 7 bases between the two ends. CDR3 length: 14 amino acids. CDR1 and CDR2 from the germline V gene are LGHNA and YSLEER. DNA of the CDR3: TGCGCCAGCAGCCAAGATTCGCGGACAGATACGCAGTATTTT. This sequence encodes CASSQDSRTDTQYF.

This clone has a single count. This rearrangement joins TRBV28 to TRBJ1-6, with D maybe TRBD1 (6 bases). From germline, CDR1 is MDHEN and CDR2 SYDVKM. V lost 3 bases and J 6 bases, leaving 12 bases between the germline ends. The CDR3 runs to 15 residues. The CDR3 loop is CASSFRGSSNSPLHF. DNA of the CDR3: TGTGCCAGCAGTTTTAGGGGGAGCAGTAATTCACCCCTCCACTTT.